The TCR beta chain under discussion was sequenced for a study of cytomegalovirus exposure and HLA in healthy donors. Points from the study as a whole: The authors assumed roughly uniform sequencing depth across donors for presence/absence analyses. For most TCR sequences rarity was the rule, although some public TCRs occurred in many donors. In vitro assays verified that a few CMV-associated chains recognized CMV antigens specifically.

On this clone: Its antigen is unknown.

PCR employed 60 Vbeta and 13 Jbeta primers. Method: immunoSEQ multiplex PCR; TCRdb's copy keeps in-frame clones and lacks some. The sample holds about 120,000 clones, more than 65% seen once. V lost 8 bases and J 1 base, leaving 15 bases between the germline ends. The V gene's germline CDR1 is SNHLY and CDR2 FYNNEI. The CDR3 runs 14 residues. This chain links TRBV2 with TRBJ2-7; no clear D gene. Specimen: PBMCs. The sequence was collected from a man aged 35 to 55 in good health and CMV-seropositive. DNA of the CDR3: TGTGCCAGCCTCAGATCTGGTTTTTCCTACGAGCAGTACTTC. It encodes CASLRSGFSYEQYF.